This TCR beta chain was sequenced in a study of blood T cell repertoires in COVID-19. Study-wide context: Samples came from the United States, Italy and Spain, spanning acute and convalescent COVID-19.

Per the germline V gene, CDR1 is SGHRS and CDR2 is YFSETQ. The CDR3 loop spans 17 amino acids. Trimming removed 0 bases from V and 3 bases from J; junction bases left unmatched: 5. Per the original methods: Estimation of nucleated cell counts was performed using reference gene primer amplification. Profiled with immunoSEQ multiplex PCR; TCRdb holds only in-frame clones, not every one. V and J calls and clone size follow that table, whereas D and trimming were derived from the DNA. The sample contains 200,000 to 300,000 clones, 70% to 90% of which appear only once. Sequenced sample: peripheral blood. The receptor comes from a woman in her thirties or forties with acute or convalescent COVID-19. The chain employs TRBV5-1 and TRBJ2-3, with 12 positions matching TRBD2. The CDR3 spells CASSLGHTSGGTDTQYF. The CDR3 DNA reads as TGCGCCAGCAGCTTGGGCCACACTAGCGGGGGGACAGATACGCAGTATTTT.